The next 2 T cell receptor beta chains were all read from a single sample in a study of blood T cell repertoires in COVID-19. Profiled with immunoSEQ multiplex PCR; TCRdb holds only in-frame clones, not every one. Among 650,000 to 800,000 clones listed, 75% to 90% were seen once. The sequenced sample consisted of peripheral blood. These receptors all come from a woman aged 18-35 years with acute or convalescent COVID-19.

This clone was picked up one time. The rearrangement joins TRBV5-8 to TRBJ1-3, with 9 bases that match TRBD1. The length of the CDR3 is 17 residues. Germline V gene lookup returns CDR1 SGHTS and CDR2 YDEGEE. J was trimmed by 4 bases and V by 1 base; bases with no gene match: 9. The CDR3: CASSLSGTGTFGNTIYF. The CDR3 bases are TGTGCCAGCAGCTTGTCCGGGACAGGGACATTCGGAAACACCATATATTTT.

To note about this clone: The sample holds other DNA sequences that translate to the same CDR3. J is TRBJ2-7 and V is TRBV7-2; D remains ambiguous. The V end lost 5 bases, the J end lost 2 bases, and 10 bases lay between the germline ends. The V gene's germline CDR1 is SGHTA and CDR2 FQGNSA. There are 13 residues in the CDR3. CDR3 protein: CASSPRSPYEQYF. CDR3 nucleotide sequence: TGTGCCAGCAGCCCCAGAAGTCCCTACGAGCAGTACTTC.